This passage covers 9 T cell receptor beta chains from one sample sequenced in a study of blood T cell repertoires in COVID-19. The assay was immunoSEQ multiplex PCR, and TCRdb's table has in-frame clones only and misses some. Of about 270,000 clones in the sample, under 95% are singletons; the top ten hold 2% to 2.5%. Sequences were obtained from PBMCs or T cells enriched from blood (not recorded which). The origin of the receptors is a middle-aged woman with acute COVID-19.

This sequence joins TRBV16 and TRBJ2-7; TRBD1 might be the D (5 bases). The germline V gene has CDR1 KGHSY and CDR2 FQNENV. The V gene lost 7 bases and the J gene lost 4 bases, with 14 bases spanning the gap. CDR3 length: 13 amino acids. The CDR3 region has the DNA TGTGCCAGCACAGGGCCCCCCAATTACGAGCAGTACTTC. It translates to CASTGPPNYEQYF.

V is TRBV5-1 and J is TRBJ1-1, with 8 positions matching TRBD1. J gave up 12 bases and V 4 bases, and 11 bases lay outside the gene matches. Germline V CDR1 and CDR2: SGHRS, YFSETQ. CDR3 length: 13 amino acids. The CDR3 here is CASSLDGTGMSFF. The CDR3 nucleotides read TGCGCCAGCAGCCTGGACGGGACAGGTATGTCTTTCTTT.

Only one count was recorded for this clone. The chain couples TRBV6-5 to TRBJ2-7; D gene uncertain. Germline assignment: CDR1 MNHEY and CDR2 SVGAGI. V gave up 6 bases and J gave up 5 bases, with 17 bases separating them. This CDR3 has 14 residues. The CDR3 DNA is TGTGCCAGCAGGTCGGCAGGTCTGTCGAACGAGCAGTACTTC. Translating gives CASRSAGLSNEQYF.

J is TRBJ2-1 and V is TRBV7-2; 9 nucleotides line up with TRBD2. CDR3 size: 15 residues. Per germline, CDR1 SGHTA and CDR2 FQGNSA. Trimming took 6 bases from V and 8 from J; bases not matched to a gene: 11. The CDR3 region has the DNA TGTGCCAGCAGGCGGAGCGGCGGGGGGGCGTATGAGCAGTTCTTC. Translated, it gives CASRRSGGGAYEQFF.

The rearrangement joins TRBV9 to TRBJ2-5; 8 bases are shared with TRBD2. The CDR3 extends over 15 amino acids. The ends lost 2 bases at V and 5 bases at J; junction bases unmatched: 8. CDR1 and CDR2 from the germline V gene are SGDLS and YYNGEE. The CDR3 region has the DNA TGTGCCAGCAGCGTCTCGGGGGGGCCCCGCGAGACCCAGTACTTC. Protein sequence: CASSVSGGPRETQYF.

The chain employs TRBV7-9 and TRBJ2-3; D is unresolved. Trimming removed 3 bases from V and 0 bases from J, with 4 bases in between. The germline V gene has CDR1 SEHNR and CDR2 FQNEAQ (reference sequence). This CDR3 comprises 13 residues. The CDR3 nucleotides read TGTGCCAGCAGCTTGGGCAGCACAGATACGCAGTATTTT. The encoded protein is CASSLGSTDTQYF.

The gene calls are TRBV12-3 or TRBV12-4 and TRBJ2-2, with 7 bases identical to TRBD1. V lost 5 bases to trimming and J lost 6 bases; unmatched junction nucleotides: 0. The CDR3 spans 12 residues. The CDR3 loop is CASSDRAGELFF. The CDR3 DNA is TGTGCCAGCAGTGACAGGGCCGGGGAGCTGTTTTTT.

This chain uses TRBV12-3 or TRBV12-4 with TRBJ1-1; D possibly corresponds to TRBD1 (5 bases). This CDR3 contains 13 residues. V lost 6 bases and J lost 1, with 9 bases in between. CDR3 nucleotide sequence: TGTGCCAGCAGGGACCAGGGGAACACTGAAGCTTTCTTT. This encodes CASRDQGNTEAFF.

The chain recombines TRBV20-1 with TRBJ2-6; D unresolved. This CDR3 has 15 residues. V lost 3 bases, J lost 0 bases, and 9 bases lay in between. The germline V gene has CDR1 DFQATT and CDR2 SNEGSKA (reference sequence). The CDR3: CSASAVPSGANVLTF. CDR3 in DNA: TGCAGTGCTAGTGCAGTTCCCTCTGGGGCCAACGTCCTGACTTTC.